Presented here are 3 T cell receptor beta chains from one specimen sequenced in a study of cytomegalovirus exposure and HLA in healthy donors. Primers included in the PCR were 60 Vbeta and 13 Jbeta primers. Clones were read by immunoSEQ multiplex PCR, and TCRdb kept only the in-frame ones, dropping some. The profile shows about 130,000 clones, more than 75% of them singletons. The source material was PBMCs. These TCRs come from a female donor in good health and CMV-seronegative.

The rearrangement links TRBV11-2 to TRBJ2-7; 8 bases are a match to TRBD1. After removal of 5 bases from V and 2 bases from J, the junction contained 5 bases not matched to a gene. The CDR3 is made up of 14 amino acids. Germline CDR1 SGHAT, CDR2 FQNNGV. CDR3 sequence (DNA): TGTGCCAGCAGCGCTCACAGGGGGACCTACGAGCAGTACTTC. Amino acids: CASSAHRGTYEQYF.

The J gene is TRBJ2-7, the V gene TRBV6-5; perhaps TRBD1 as D (5 bases). The CDR3 consists of 14 residues. The V gene lost 4 bases and the J gene lost 5 bases, with 15 bases spanning the gap. Germline V gene lookup returns CDR1 MNHEY and CDR2 SVGAGI. In nucleotides, the CDR3 is TGTGCCAGCAGTTCCCCAGGGTGGATAGACGAGCAGTACTTC. Translating gives CASSSPGWIDEQYF.

The J gene is TRBJ1-5, the V gene TRBV27; unclear D gene. Trimming pared 2 bases from V and 9 bases from J, leaving 17 bases between. This CDR3 spans 15 amino acids. CDR1 MNHEY and CDR2 SMNVEV come from the germline V gene (reference sequence). The CDR3 sequence: CASSLSRQYRWPQHF. CDR3 coding DNA: TGTGCCAGCAGTTTAAGCCGTCAATACAGATGGCCCCAGCATTTT.